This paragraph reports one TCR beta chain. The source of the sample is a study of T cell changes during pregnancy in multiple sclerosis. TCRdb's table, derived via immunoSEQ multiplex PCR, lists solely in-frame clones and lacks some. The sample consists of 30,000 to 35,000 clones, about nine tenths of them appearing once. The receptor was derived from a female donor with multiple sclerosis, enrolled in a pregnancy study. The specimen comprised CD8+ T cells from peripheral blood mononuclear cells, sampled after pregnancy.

As DNA, the CDR3 is TGTGCCACCAGCGGGGGGGGGAGCACAGATACGCAGTATTTT. Its protein product is CATSGGGSTDTQYF. This rearrangement joins TRBV15 to TRBJ2-3, with 7 nucleotides matching TRBD2. Trimming took 5 bases from V and 0 from J; bases not matched to a gene: 2. The CDR3 contains 14 residues. Per germline, CDR1 LNHNV and CDR2 YYDKDF (reference sequence).